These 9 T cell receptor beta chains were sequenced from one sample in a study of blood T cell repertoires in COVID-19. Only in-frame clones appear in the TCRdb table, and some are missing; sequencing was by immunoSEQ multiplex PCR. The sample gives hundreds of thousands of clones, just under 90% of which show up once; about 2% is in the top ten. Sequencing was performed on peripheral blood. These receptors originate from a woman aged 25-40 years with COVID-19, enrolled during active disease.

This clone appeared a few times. CDR3 DNA sequence: TGTGCCAGCAGAATTTCCCGGGACTTGAACTACGAGCAGTACTTC. Its protein product is CASRISRDLNYEQYF. The chain recombines TRBV6-5 with TRBJ2-7, with D perhaps TRBD2 (6 bases). CDR3 length: 15 amino acids. V shed 6 bases and J shed 3 bases, with 18 bases lying between them. Per germline, CDR1 MNHEY and CDR2 SVGAGI.

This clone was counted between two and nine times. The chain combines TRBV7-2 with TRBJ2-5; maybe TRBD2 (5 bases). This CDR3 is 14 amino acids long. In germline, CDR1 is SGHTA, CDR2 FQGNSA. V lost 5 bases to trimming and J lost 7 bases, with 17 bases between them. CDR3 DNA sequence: TGTGCCAGCAGCCCGGCTCGGGGTCGGGGGACCCAGTACTTC. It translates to CASSPARGRGTQYF.

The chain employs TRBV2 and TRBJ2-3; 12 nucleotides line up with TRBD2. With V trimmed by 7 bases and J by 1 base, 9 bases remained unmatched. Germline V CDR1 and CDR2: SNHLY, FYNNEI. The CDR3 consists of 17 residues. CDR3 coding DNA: TGTGCCAGCAAGTGGAGGACTAGCGGGACGCGCACAGATACGCAGTATTTT. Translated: CASKWRTSGTRTDTQYF. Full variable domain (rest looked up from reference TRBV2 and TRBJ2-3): EPEVTQTPSHQVTQMGQEVILRCVPISNHLYFYWYRQILGQKVEFLVSFYNNEISEKSEIFDDQFSVERPDGSNFTLKIRSTKLEDSAMYFCASKWRTSGTRTDTQYFGPGTRLTVL.

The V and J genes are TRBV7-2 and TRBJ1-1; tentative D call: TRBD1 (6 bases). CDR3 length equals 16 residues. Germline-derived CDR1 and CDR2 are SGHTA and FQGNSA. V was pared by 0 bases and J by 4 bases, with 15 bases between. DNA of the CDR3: TGTGCCAGCAGCTTAGCAACAACAGGGAGGGGCACTGAAGCTTTCTTT. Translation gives CASSLATTGRGTEAFF.

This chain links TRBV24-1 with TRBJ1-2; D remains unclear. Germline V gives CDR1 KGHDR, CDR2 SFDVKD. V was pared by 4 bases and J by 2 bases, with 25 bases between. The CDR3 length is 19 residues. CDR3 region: CATSDPVPGTRGINYGYTF. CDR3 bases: TGTGCCACCAGTGACCCAGTCCCGGGTACCCGAGGAATAAACTATGGCTACACCTTC.

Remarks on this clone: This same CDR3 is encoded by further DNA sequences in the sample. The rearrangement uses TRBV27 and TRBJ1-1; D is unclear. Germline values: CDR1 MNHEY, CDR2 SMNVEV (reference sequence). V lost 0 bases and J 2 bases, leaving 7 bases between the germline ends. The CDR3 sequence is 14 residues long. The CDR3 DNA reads TGTGCCAGCAGTTTATCGACGGGAAACACTGAAGCTTTCTTT. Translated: CASSLSTGNTEAFF.

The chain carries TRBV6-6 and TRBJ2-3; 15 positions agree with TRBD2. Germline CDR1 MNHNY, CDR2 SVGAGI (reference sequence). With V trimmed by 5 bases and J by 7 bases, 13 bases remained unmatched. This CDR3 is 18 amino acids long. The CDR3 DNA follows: TGTGCCAGCAGTCCCCCCGGACTAGCGGGGGGGCCTCATAATACGCAGTATTTT. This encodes CASSPPGLAGGPHNTQYF.

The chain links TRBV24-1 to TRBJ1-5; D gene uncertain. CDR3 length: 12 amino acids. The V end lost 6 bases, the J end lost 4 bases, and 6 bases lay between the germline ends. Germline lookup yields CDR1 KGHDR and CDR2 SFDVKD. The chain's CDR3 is CATSFGNQPQHF. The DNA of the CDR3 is TGTGCCACCAGTTTCGGGAATCAGCCCCAGCATTTT.

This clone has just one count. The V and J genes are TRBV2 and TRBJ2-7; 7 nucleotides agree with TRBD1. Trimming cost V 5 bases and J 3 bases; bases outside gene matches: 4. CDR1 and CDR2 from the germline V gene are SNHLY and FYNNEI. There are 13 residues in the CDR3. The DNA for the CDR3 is TGTGCCAGCAGTAGACAGGGTGGCTACGAGCAGTACGTC. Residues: CASSRQGGYEQYV.